This entry lists 18 T cell receptor beta chains sequenced from one sample in a study of blood T cell repertoires in COVID-19. Clones were read by immunoSEQ multiplex PCR, and TCRdb kept only the in-frame ones, dropping some. This sample has fewer than 300,000 clones; over 75% occur once, and the top ten carry 13%. The specimen sequenced was peripheral blood. These receptors were obtained from a human donor in a cohort sampled during active COVID-19.

This chain joins TRBV7-7 and TRBJ2-5; 8 positions agree with TRBD2. This CDR3 comprises 15 residues. V trimming: 2 bases; J trimming: 1 base; junction bases outside the gene matches: 3. Looked up from germline, CDR1 is SSHAT and CDR2 is FNYEAQ (reference sequence). The CDR3 DNA is TGTGCCAGCAGCTTATCGGGAGGGTCCCAAGAGACCCAGTACTTC. This translates into CASSLSGGSQETQYF.

This clone was detected only once. The rearrangement links TRBV9 to TRBJ2-7; 12 bases match TRBD1. Germline CDR1 is SGDLS and CDR2 is YYNGEE. The V and J ends lost 3 bases and 5 bases, in that order; junction bases with no gene match: 9. There are 16 residues in the CDR3. The CDR3 nucleotides are TGTGCCAGCAGCGCAGGGACAGGGGGCCCGTCGGACGAGCAGTACTTC. Residues: CASSAGTGGPSDEQYF.

CDR3 in amino acids: CASNPYQPGLGTDTQYF. In DNA, the CDR3 is TGTGCCAGCAACCCCTACCAACCGGGACTAGGCACAGATACGCAGTATTTT. The V and J genes are TRBV7-8 and TRBJ2-3, with 8 nucleotides matching TRBD2. J lost 1 base, V lost 7 bases, and 13 bases had no gene match. Germline V CDR1 and CDR2: SGHVS, FQNEAQ. CDR3 length: 17 residues.

This clone appeared once. The chain couples TRBV7-2 to TRBJ2-5; possible D gene TRBD2, 6 bases. The CDR3 is 18 amino acids. From germline, CDR1 is SGHTA and CDR2 FQGNSA. Trimming pared 5 bases from V and 3 bases from J, leaving 25 bases between. CDR3 sequence reads: CASSLLPSTRRVKETQYF. CDR3 nucleotides: TGTGCCAGCAGCCTACTCCCATCGACTAGGCGGGTGAAAGAGACCCAGTACTTC.

This chain connects TRBV4-1 to TRBJ2-1; 7 nucleotides agree with TRBD2. Germline lookup yields CDR1 MGHRA and CDR2 YSYEKL. The J segment lost 6 bases and the V segment lost 6 bases, leaving 11 bases of the junction unmatched. CDR3 length: 15 amino acids. CDR3 nucleotides: TGCGCCAGCAGGGGAATAGCGGGCGCGGTCAATGAGCAGTTCTTC. It specifies CASRGIAGAVNEQFF.

The V and J genes are TRBV27 and TRBJ2-7, with D perhaps TRBD1 (6 bases). The CDR3 is 15 residues long. Per the germline V gene, CDR1 is MNHEY and CDR2 is SMNVEV (reference sequence). V was trimmed by 0 bases and J by 2 bases, leaving 11 bases between them. CDR3 amino acids: CASSLSEGVPYEQYF. The CDR3 nucleotides are TGTGCCAGCAGTTTATCAGAGGGGGTTCCCTACGAGCAGTACTTC.

The V gene is TRBV21-1, the J gene TRBJ2-5; TRBD2, the D gene given by the table, was not confirmed from the DNA. TRBV21-1 is given as a pseudogene. This CDR3 is built from 17 residues. In DNA, the CDR3 is TGTGCCAGCAGCAACATGGGCTGGCGGGAGGGGGTGGAGACCCAGTACTTC. Amino acid sequence: CASSNMGWREGVETQYF.

A remark on this clone: The same CDR3 can be traced to other DNA sequences in this sample. The V and J genes are TRBV5-4 and TRBJ1-1; tentative D call: TRBD1 (5 bases). The CDR3 spans 13 residues. V lost 1 base, J lost 1 base, and 5 bases lay in between. Germline CDR1 reads SGHNT; CDR2 reads YYREEE (reference sequence). CDR3 coding DNA: TGTGCCAGCAGCTTGAGGGGGAACACTGAAGCTTTCTTT. Its translation: CASSLRGNTEAFF.

The chain links TRBV19 to TRBJ2-7; TRBD1 matches 7 bases. This CDR3 contains 13 residues. Unmatched junction bases numbered 8, after V lost 7 bases and J lost 5 bases. CDR1 and CDR2 (germline): LNHDA, SQIVND (reference sequence). This chain's CDR3 is CASKSTGTHEQYF. The CDR3 nucleotides read TGTGCCAGTAAGTCGACAGGGACCCACGAGCAGTACTTC.

This clone appeared once. This chain joins TRBV19 and TRBJ1-2; D not certain. The germline CDR1 and CDR2 sequences are LNHDA and SQIVND (reference sequence). V dropped 4 bases and J dropped 4 bases, with 10 bases sitting between them. The CDR3 is 13 amino acids. The CDR3 loop reads CASSTGDLYGYTF. CDR3 bases: TGTGCCAGTAGTACGGGTGATCTCTATGGCTACACCTTC.

This sequence joins TRBV14 and TRBJ1-6; D might be TRBD1 (5 bases). Trimming pared 6 bases from V and 3 bases from J, leaving 12 bases between. Germline V gene data show CDR1 as SGHDN and CDR2 as FVKESK. CDR3 size: 15 residues. The CDR3 loop reads CASSRDSIYNSPLHF. CDR3 nucleotides: TGTGCCAGCAGTCGCGACAGCATCTATAATTCACCCCTCCACTTT.

The chain employs TRBV3-1 (or the pseudogene TRBV3-2) and TRBJ1-6, with D possibly being TRBD1 (5 bases). Looked up from germline, CDR1 is LGHDT and CDR2 is YNNKEL (reference sequence). V lost 1 base and J lost 10, with 11 bases in between. This CDR3 is built from 14 residues. The CDR3 DNA follows: TGTGCCAGCAGCCAAGCGCGCGGGGGATCACCCCTCCACTTT. It specifies CASSQARGGSPLHF.

This clone showed up just a few times. The chain is built from TRBV5-4 and TRBJ2-5; 9 bases align to TRBD2. This CDR3 is 14 amino acids long. Germline V gene lookup returns CDR1 SGHNT and CDR2 YYREEE (reference sequence). The J segment lost 11 bases and the V segment lost 4 bases, leaving 12 bases of the junction unmatched. The DNA for the CDR3 is TGTGCCAGCAGCCCAGAGCGGGGGGATCCCCCACAGTACTTC. Translated, it gives CASSPERGDPPQYF.

The chain links TRBV6-5 to TRBJ1-6, with D perhaps matching TRBD1 (5 bases). V lost 6 bases and J lost 8, with 8 bases in between. Germline values: CDR1 MNHEY, CDR2 SVGAGI. The CDR3 contains 12 residues. The CDR3 DNA reads as TGTGCCAGCAGCAGGGCTGATTCACCCCTCCACTTT. Protein: CASSRADSPLHF.

The chain joins TRBV5-1 to TRBJ2-3; weak D call: TRBD2 (5 bases). Trimming shortened V by 3 bases and J by 0 bases, and 14 bases separated the two germline ends. Germline V gives CDR1 SGHRS, CDR2 YFSETQ. The length of the CDR3 is 16 residues. The CDR3, as DNA: TGCGCCAGCAGCTCAACTAGAGGGCCCAGCACAGATACGCAGTATTTT. Encoded protein: CASSSTRGPSTDTQYF.

This clone was seen ten or more times. This rearrangement joins TRBV19 to TRBJ2-2; D gene ambiguous. Germline V CDR1 and CDR2: LNHDA, SQIVND (reference sequence). The CDR3 is 14 residues long. Trimming shortened V by 0 bases and J by 7 bases, and 9 bases separated the two germline ends. The CDR3 loop reads CASSIDRAYGELFF. The DNA for the CDR3 is TGTGCCAGTAGTATAGATAGAGCCTACGGGGAGCTGTTTTTT.

The chain combines TRBV11-1 with TRBJ1-2; TRBD1 agrees at 9 bases. The CDR3 totals 13 residues. The junction had 6 bases not matched to a gene; V was cut back by 5 bases and J by 8 bases. CDR1 SGHAT and CDR2 FQDESV come from the germline V gene (reference sequence). The chain's CDR3 is CASSLGQGMGYTF. CDR3 nucleotides: TGTGCCAGCAGCCTCGGACAGGGGATGGGCTACACCTTC.

V and J are TRBV18 and TRBJ2-5, with TRBD2 matching 16 bases. The ends lost 3 bases at V and 5 bases at J; junction bases unmatched: 6. The V gene's germline CDR1 is KGHSH and CDR2 LQKENI. This CDR3 contains 17 residues. The CDR3 is CASSPPGLAGGLETQYF. Here the CDR3 DNA reads TGTGCCAGCTCACCGCCGGGACTAGCGGGAGGGCTTGAGACCCAGTACTTC.